This TCR beta chain derives from a study of T cell repertoires in cytomegalovirus infection (dated 2019 in TCRdb). About the investigation overall: The peptide stimulations were aimed at well-studied HLA-B-restricted epitopes as well as recently identified HLA-C-restricted CMV epitopes, whose presentation resists viral immunomodulation. Donor HLA type was relevant to the analysis, as public TCR beta signatures indicated carriage of CMV infection together with the matching HLA type. Broader findings and caveats from the paper: Carriers of CMV infection plus the relevant HLA type were discriminated by the cumulative frequency of public TCR beta family members in the study cohort and in an independent roughly 320-donor cohort. The ex vivo response was dominated by HLA-C-restricted CMV-specific TCR beta clonotypes, which also provided the single most frequent clonotype in two of eight donors.

This specimen's treatment or condition label, per the study, means: in vitro stimulation with specific CMV peptide epitopes to enrich CMV-specific T cells. This clonotype showed up just a few times. The antigen it binds to is not known. Base-call qualities are not available, and no considerably larger clone is one nucleotide away. The sequencer was an Illumina HiSeq 1500. TCRdb itself trimmed the public reads at Q25 with fastp, ran MiXCR and retained productive beta chains. When rows share a CDR3 protein, they turn into one entry using the most common DNA and genes. The sample data list hundreds of thousands of distinct CDR3 sequences, and roughly a third of these were observed just once. About 20% of the sample is held by the ten biggest clonotypes. V and J are truncated by 2 bases and 4 bases respectively, leaving an intervening sequence of 12 bases. CDR1 and CDR2 were assigned from the germline V gene as SGHDT and YYEEEE. The CDR3 runs 14 amino acids, cysteine and phenylalanine included. Of all the DNA, just the CDR3 is kept, 42 bases in frame from base 1.

The TCR comes from a human donor in good health (CMV status not recorded). Some clones in this sample may be carry-over from other donors' samples. Here the sequenced sample was cultured PBMCs, taken from culture after CMV antigen stimulation. This chain joins TRBV5-6 to TRBJ1-2, with TRBD1 tentatively as D gene (5 bases match). The DNA reads TGTGCCAGCAGCTTCGGGGGTTGGAGCTATGGCTACACCTTC. This gives the protein CASSFGGWSYGYTF.